This T cell receptor beta chain came from a study of cytotoxic CD8 clonotypes in ibrutinib-treated CLL. Study summary: There were 10 to 11 relapsed/refractory patients and around 15 treatment-naive patients, and 17 to 18 were IGHV unmutated. With a range of 6 to 36, the median treatment time before response samples were taken was about twelve months. Study outcomes and limitations: Clonality was higher at baseline than in age-matched healthy donors and tracked circulating CD8+ T-cell counts. Public clonotypes, rarely seen, contracted or held steady on treatment.

This clone was counted only a few times. Its antigen is unknown. Data came from immunoSEQ multiplex PCR; TCRdb stores just in-frame clones and leaves some out. This sample has 250,000 to 350,000 clones; 65% to 85% occur once, and the top ten carry roughly 5.7%. This TCR was recovered from a human donor with chronic lymphocytic leukemia. The source was PBMCs, collected at disease progression, from a patient treated with ibrutinib.

The CDR3 nucleotides read TGTGCCAGCAGTGAGGACCATAACTACTATGGCTACACCTTC. Translating it yields CASSEDHNYYGYTF. The V and J genes are TRBV6-1 and TRBJ1-2; D gene ambiguous. This CDR3 has 14 residues. The V gene's germline CDR1 is MNHNS and CDR2 SASEGT. With 3 bases removed from V and 3 bases from J, the gap between germline ends came to 11 bases.